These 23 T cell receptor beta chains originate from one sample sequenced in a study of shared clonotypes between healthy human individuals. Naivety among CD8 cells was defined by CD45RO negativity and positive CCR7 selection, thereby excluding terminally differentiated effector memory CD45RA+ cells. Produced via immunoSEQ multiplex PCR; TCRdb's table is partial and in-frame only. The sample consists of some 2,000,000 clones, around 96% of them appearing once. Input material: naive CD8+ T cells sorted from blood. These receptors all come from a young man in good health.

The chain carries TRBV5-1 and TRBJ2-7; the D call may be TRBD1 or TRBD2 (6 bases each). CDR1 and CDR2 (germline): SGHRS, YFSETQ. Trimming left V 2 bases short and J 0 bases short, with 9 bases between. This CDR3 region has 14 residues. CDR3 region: CASSFPGASYEQYF. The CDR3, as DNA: TGCGCCAGCAGCTTTCCGGGGGCCTCCTACGAGCAGTACTTC. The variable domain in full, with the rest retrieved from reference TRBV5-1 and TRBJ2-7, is KAGVTQTPRYLIKTRGQQVTLSCSPISGHRSVSWYQQTPGQGLQFLFEYFSETQRNKGNFPGRFSGRQFSNSRSEMNVSTLELGDSALYLCASSFPGASYEQYFGPGTRLTVT.

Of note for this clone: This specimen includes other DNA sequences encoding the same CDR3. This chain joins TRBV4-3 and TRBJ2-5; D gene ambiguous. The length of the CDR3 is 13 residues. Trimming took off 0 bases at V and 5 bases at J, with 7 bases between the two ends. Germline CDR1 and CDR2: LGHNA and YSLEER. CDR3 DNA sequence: TGCGCCAGCAGCCAAGATCTAGAGGAGACCCAGTACTTC. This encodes CASSQDLEETQYF.

The DNA of the CDR3 is TGTGCCAGCAGCCCAGAGGCTAGCCTCTCCTACGAGCAGTACTTC. Amino acids: CASSPEASLSYEQYF. This sequence joins TRBV7-8 and TRBJ2-7, with D possibly matching TRBD2 (5 bases). Germline-derived CDR1 and CDR2 are SGHVS and FQNEAQ. This CDR3 has 15 amino acids. The V gene lost 5 bases and the J gene lost 0 bases, with 14 bases spanning the gap.

The CDR3 DNA reads TGTGCCAGCAGCTTAGGGTTGGCTGAAGCTTTCTTT. Translated: CASSLGLAEAFF. The chain couples TRBV7-9 to TRBJ1-1; D gene ambiguous. The CDR3 spans 12 residues. Germline V gives CDR1 SEHNR, CDR2 FQNEAQ (reference sequence). Trimming cost V 1 base and J 6 bases, with 6 bases left between them.

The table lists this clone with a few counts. The CDR3 bases are TGTGCCAGTAGTATAGATTGGGGGTCGGGACAGCCCCAGCATTTT. It codes for CASSIDWGSGQPQHF. The rearrangement uses TRBV19 and TRBJ1-5, with a tentative D call TRBD1 (5 bases). Germline lookup yields CDR1 LNHDA and CDR2 SQIVND (reference sequence). This CDR3 is 15 amino acids long. The V and J ends lost 0 bases and 7 bases respectively, with 13 bases between them. Filled out from reference TRBV19 and TRBJ1-5, the complete variable domain reads DGGITQSPKYLFRKEGQNVTLSCEQNLNHDAMYWYRQDPGQGLRLIYYSQIVNDFQKGDIAEGYSVSREKKESFPLTVTSAQKNPTAFYLCASSIDWGSGQPQHFGDGTRLSIL.

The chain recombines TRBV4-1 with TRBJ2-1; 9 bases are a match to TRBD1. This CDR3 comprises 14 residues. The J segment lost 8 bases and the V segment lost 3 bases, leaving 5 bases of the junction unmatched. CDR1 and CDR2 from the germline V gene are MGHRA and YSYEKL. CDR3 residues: CASSQLGDRDEQFF. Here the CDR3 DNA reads TGCGCCAGCAGCCAGCTTGGGGACAGGGATGAGCAGTTCTTC.

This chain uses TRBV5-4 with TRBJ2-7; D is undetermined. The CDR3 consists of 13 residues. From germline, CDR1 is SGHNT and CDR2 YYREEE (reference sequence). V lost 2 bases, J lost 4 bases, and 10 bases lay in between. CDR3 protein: CASSFAAGYEQYF. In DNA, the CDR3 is TGTGCCAGCAGCTTTGCGGCAGGTTACGAGCAGTACTTC.

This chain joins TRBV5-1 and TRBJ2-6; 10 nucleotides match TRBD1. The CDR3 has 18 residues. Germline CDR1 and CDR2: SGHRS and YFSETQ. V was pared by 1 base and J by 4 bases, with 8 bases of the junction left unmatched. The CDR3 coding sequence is TGCGCCAGCAGCTTGTTTGGGACAGGGGCTGAAGGGGCCAACGTCCTGACTTTC. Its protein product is CASSLFGTGAEGANVLTF.

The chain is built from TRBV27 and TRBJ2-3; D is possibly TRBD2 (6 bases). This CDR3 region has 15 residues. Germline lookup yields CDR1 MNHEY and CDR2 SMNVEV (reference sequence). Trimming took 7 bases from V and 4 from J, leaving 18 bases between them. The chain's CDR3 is CASTLGGGPPDTQYF. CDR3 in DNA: TGTGCCAGCACCTTGGGGGGAGGTCCGCCAGATACGCAGTATTTT.

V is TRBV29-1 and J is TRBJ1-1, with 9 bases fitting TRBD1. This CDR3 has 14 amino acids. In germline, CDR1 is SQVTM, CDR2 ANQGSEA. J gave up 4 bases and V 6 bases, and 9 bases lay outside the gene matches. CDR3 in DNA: TGCAGCGTATACTCCGGGACAGGGTTCACTGAAGCTTTCTTT. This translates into CSVYSGTGFTEAFF.

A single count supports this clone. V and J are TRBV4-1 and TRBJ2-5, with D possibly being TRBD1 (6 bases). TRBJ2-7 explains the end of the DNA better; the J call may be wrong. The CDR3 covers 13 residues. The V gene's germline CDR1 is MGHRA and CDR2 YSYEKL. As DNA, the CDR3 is TGCGCCAGCAGCCTACAGGGTTCCTACGAGCAGTACTTC. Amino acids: CASSLQGSYEQYF.

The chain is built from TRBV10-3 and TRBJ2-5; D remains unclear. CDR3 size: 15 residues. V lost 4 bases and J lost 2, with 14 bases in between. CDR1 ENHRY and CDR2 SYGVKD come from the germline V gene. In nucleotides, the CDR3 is TGTGCCATCAGTGGGCCGGTCCTAGGACAAGAGACCCAGTACTTC. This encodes CAISGPVLGQETQYF.

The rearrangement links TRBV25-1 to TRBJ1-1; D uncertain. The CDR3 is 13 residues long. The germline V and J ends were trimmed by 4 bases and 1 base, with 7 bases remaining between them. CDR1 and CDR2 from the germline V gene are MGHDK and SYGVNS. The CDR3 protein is CASSVGSNTEAFF. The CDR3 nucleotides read TGTGCCAGCAGTGTCGGCTCGAACACTGAAGCTTTCTTT.

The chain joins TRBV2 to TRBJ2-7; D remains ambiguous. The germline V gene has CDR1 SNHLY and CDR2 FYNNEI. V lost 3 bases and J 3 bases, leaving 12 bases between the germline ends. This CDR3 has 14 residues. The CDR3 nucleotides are TGTGCCAGCAGTGATGGCCAGCGATTCTACGAGCAGTACTTC. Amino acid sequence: CASSDGQRFYEQYF.

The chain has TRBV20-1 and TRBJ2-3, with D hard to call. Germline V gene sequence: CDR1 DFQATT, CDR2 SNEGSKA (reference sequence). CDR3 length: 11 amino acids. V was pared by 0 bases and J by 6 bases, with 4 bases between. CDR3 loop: CSARDMDTQYF. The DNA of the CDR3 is TGCAGTGCTAGAGATATGGATACGCAGTATTTT.

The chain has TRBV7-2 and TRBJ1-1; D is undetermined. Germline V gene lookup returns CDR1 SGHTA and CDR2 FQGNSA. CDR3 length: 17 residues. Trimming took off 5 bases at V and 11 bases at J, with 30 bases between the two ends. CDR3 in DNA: TGTGCCAGCAGCCCTCTTAGCCGGCTGGGCAGTTTCATTTGGGCTTTCTTT. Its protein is CASSPLSRLGSFIWAFF.

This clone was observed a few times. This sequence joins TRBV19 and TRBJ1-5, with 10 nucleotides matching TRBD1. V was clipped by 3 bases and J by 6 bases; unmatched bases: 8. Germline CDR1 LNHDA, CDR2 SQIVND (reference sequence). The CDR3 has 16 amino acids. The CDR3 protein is CASSMRVGQGSQPQHF. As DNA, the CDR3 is TGTGCCAGTAGTATGAGAGTGGGACAGGGGAGTCAGCCCCAGCATTTT.

The CDR3 loop reads CAISEPTGKDYEQYF. The CDR3 DNA sequence: TGTGCCATCAGTGAACCGACAGGGAAGGACTACGAGCAGTACTTC. The rearrangement joins TRBV10-3 to TRBJ2-7; 7 nucleotides agree with TRBD1. Germline V CDR1 and CDR2: ENHRY, SYGVKD. This CDR3 is built from 15 residues. With 3 bases clipped from V and 3 bases from J, the junction kept 8 bases outside the gene matches.

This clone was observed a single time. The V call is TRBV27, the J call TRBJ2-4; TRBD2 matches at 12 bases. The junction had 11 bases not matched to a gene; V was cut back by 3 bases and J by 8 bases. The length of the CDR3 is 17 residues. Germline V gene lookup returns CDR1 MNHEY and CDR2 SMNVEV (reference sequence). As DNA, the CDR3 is TGTGCCAGCAGTTTCCTTCCGACTAGCGGGAGAATAGACATTCAGTACTTC. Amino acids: CASSFLPTSGRIDIQYF.

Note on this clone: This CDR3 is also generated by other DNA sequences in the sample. CDR3 DNA: TGTGCCAGCAGAGGGGACAGCTCCTACGAGCAGTACTTC. It yields the protein CASRGDSSYEQYF. The chain joins TRBV6-1 to TRBJ2-7; 7 positions match TRBD1. The ends lost 6 bases at V and 0 bases at J; junction bases unmatched: 2. The CDR3 runs to 13 residues. The germline V gene encodes CDR1 MNHNS and CDR2 SASEGT.

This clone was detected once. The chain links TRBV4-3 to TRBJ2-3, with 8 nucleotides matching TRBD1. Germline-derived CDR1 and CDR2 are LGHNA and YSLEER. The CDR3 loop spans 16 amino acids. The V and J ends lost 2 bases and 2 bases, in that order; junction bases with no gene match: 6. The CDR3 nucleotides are TGCGCCAGCAGCCAACACGACAGGGGAGCCACAGATACGCAGTATTTT. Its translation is CASSQHDRGATDTQYF.

CDR3 protein: CAWSAPWRPQNTEAFF. The CDR3 region has the DNA TGTGCCTGGAGTGCCCCGTGGAGACCTCAGAACACTGAAGCTTTCTTT. This chain uses TRBV30 with TRBJ1-1; D remains unclear. V dropped 1 base and J dropped 1 base, with 16 bases sitting between them. This CDR3 is 16 amino acids long. CDR1 GTSNPN and CDR2 SVGIG come from the germline V gene (reference sequence).

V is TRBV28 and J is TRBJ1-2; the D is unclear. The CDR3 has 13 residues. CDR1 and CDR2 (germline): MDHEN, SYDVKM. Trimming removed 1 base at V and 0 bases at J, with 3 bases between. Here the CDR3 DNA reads TGTGCCAGCAGTTTATTTTCTAACTATGGCTACACCTTC. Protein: CASSLFSNYGYTF.